This T cell receptor (beta chain) was identified in a study of blood T cell repertoires in COVID-19. The CDR3 is made up of 12 amino acids. CDR1 and CDR2 from the germline V gene are SGDLS and YYNGEE. Germline trimming cut 3 bases from V and 8 bases from J; bases unmatched to any gene: 2. Some clones are missing from TCRdb's copy, which holds only in-frame ones; the method was immunoSEQ multiplex PCR. The repertoire holds approximately 150,000 clones, roughly 93% seen once, with approximately 5% in the top ten. The sample consisted of peripheral blood. The TCR sequence derives from a man between 18 and 29 years old with COVID-19, enrolled during active disease. The V call is TRBV9, the J call TRBJ1-1; 9 bases agree with TRBD1. DNA for the CDR3: TGTGCCAGCAGCGAAGGGACAGGGGAAGCTTTCTTT. Residues: CASSEGTGEAFF.